What follows are 18 T cell receptor beta chains derived from one specimen sequenced in a study of blood T cell repertoires in COVID-19. TCRdb's table, derived via immunoSEQ multiplex PCR, lists solely in-frame clones and lacks some. The sample comprises 180,000 or so clones, 86% of which are singletons, and nearly 8.5% rests with the top ten. The sequenced sample was peripheral blood. The source of these receptors is a man aged 55 to 70 with acute or convalescent COVID-19.

The chain carries TRBV19 and TRBJ2-2; D is possibly TRBD1 (6 bases). The CDR3 extends over 15 amino acids. Trimming removed 1 base from V and 6 bases from J, with 12 bases in between. The germline CDR1 and CDR2 sequences are LNHDA and SQIVND (reference sequence). This chain's CDR3 is CASSIVQGNPGELFF. The CDR3 region has the DNA TGTGCCAGTAGTATAGTACAGGGAAATCCCGGGGAGCTGTTTTTT.

The gene calls are TRBV15 and TRBJ2-3; D is uncertain. Trimming stripped 2 bases from V and 4 bases from J, with 7 bases between. The CDR3 is made up of 13 amino acids. Germline V CDR1 and CDR2: LNHNV, YYDKDF (reference sequence). CDR3 DNA: TGTGCCACCAGCAGACGGTCGCCAGATACGCAGTATTTT. Translation: CATSRRSPDTQYF.

This rearrangement joins TRBV2 to TRBJ2-3, with 10 bases fitting TRBD2. V shed 6 bases and J 1 base; nucleotides not matched to a gene: 4. The CDR3 runs to 15 residues. Looked up from germline, CDR1 is SNHLY and CDR2 is FYNNEI. The CDR3 protein is CASSAGTSGTDTQYF. CDR3 coding DNA: TGTGCCAGCAGCGCCGGGACTAGCGGCACAGATACGCAGTATTTT. Complete variable domain (other parts from reference TRBV2 and TRBJ2-3): EPEVTQTPSHQVTQMGQEVILRCVPISNHLYFYWYRQILGQKVEFLVSFYNNEISEKSEIFDDQFSVERPDGSNFTLKIRSTKLEDSAMYFCASSAGTSGTDTQYFGPGTRLTVL.

This rearrangement joins TRBV5-1 to TRBJ1-2; D may be TRBD1 (6 bases). V gave up 4 bases and J gave up 4 bases, with 14 bases separating them. Germline assignment: CDR1 SGHRS and CDR2 YFSETQ. The CDR3 contains 14 residues. CDR3 sequence: CASSPDSLGYGYTF. In DNA, the CDR3 is TGCGCCAGCAGCCCGGACAGCCTGGGCTATGGCTACACCTTC.

This chain connects TRBV6-5 to TRBJ1-1; D possibly corresponds to TRBD1 (6 bases). Germline CDR1 is MNHEY and CDR2 is SVGAGI. Trimming took 2 bases from V and 3 from J, leaving 13 bases between them. The CDR3 consists of 15 residues. CDR3 coding DNA: TGTGCCAGCAGTTACCGGGCAGGGGCGGACACTGAAGCTTTCTTT. Translation: CASSYRAGADTEAFF.

The V gene is TRBV7-3, the J gene TRBJ2-3, with 7 bases aligning to TRBD2. J was trimmed by 6 bases and V by 4 bases; bases with no gene match: 13. This CDR3 has 16 amino acids. From germline, CDR1 is SGHTA and CDR2 FQGTGA. The CDR3 DNA reads as TGTGCCAGCAGCTCCAACGGCGGGAGCCTTGGCGATACGCAGTATTTT. It encodes CASSSNGGSLGDTQYF. The full variable domain, in which reference TRBV7-3 and TRBJ2-3 provide the parts outside the CDR3, is GAGVSQTPSNKVTEKGKYVELRCDPISGHTALYWYRQSLGQGPEFLIYFQGTGAADDSGLPNDRFFAVRPEGSVSTLKIQRTERGDSAVYLCASSSNGGSLGDTQYFGPGTRLTVL.

This clone has just a few counts. V is TRBV5-1 and J is TRBJ2-7, with 12 bases fitting TRBD2. CDR1 SGHRS and CDR2 YFSETQ come from the germline V gene. This CDR3 spans 15 amino acids. V trimming: 3 bases; J trimming: 4 bases; junction bases outside the gene matches: 5. CDR3 nucleotide sequence: TGCGCCAGCAGCTGGACTAGCGGGACCGTATACGAGCAGTACTTC. Translation: CASSWTSGTVYEQYF.

J is TRBJ1-4 and V is TRBV25-1; 10 bases match TRBD1. In germline, CDR1 is MGHDK, CDR2 SYGVNS. This CDR3 is 13 amino acids long. The V segment lost 6 bases and the J segment 7 bases; nucleotides outside the gene matches: 2. The CDR3 spells CASRGQGTEKLFF. CDR3 nucleotide sequence: TGTGCCAGCAGGGGACAGGGGACTGAAAAACTGTTTTTT.

The rearrangement links TRBV2 to TRBJ2-7; D unresolved. Germline V CDR1 and CDR2: SNHLY, FYNNEI. V lost 2 bases, J lost 6 bases, and 8 bases lay in between. The CDR3 spans 12 residues. This CDR3 reads CASSEYPGEQYF. The DNA for the CDR3 is TGTGCCAGCAGTGAATATCCAGGCGAGCAGTACTTC.

In this sample, this clone turned up once. V usage is TRBV14 and J usage is TRBJ1-1, with a weak D call TRBD1 (6 bases). Germline CDR1 and CDR2: SGHDN and FVKESK. The V end was cut by 0 bases, the J end by 5 bases, with 13 bases between. This CDR3 has 15 amino acids. The CDR3: CASSQDPTGLTEAFF. CDR3 nucleotide sequence: TGTGCCAGCAGCCAAGACCCTACAGGGCTGACTGAAGCTTTCTTT.

The chain carries TRBV27 and TRBJ2-1, with D hard to call. Germline CDR1 and CDR2: MNHEY and SMNVEV (reference sequence). V gave up 5 bases and J gave up 2 bases, with 10 bases separating them. This CDR3 is 14 amino acids long. The CDR3 reads CASSPRFPYNEQFF. DNA of the CDR3: TGTGCCAGCAGTCCTCGGTTCCCCTACAATGAGCAGTTCTTC.

The chain couples TRBV5-7 to TRBJ2-1, with 9 bases identical to TRBD2. Being an ORF, TRBV5-7 has a function that is uncertain. V shed 0 bases, J shed 5 bases, and the junction held 9 bases outside the gene matches. The CDR3 is made up of 17 amino acids. This chain's CDR3 is CASSLEAREGLHNEQFF. DNA of the CDR3: TGTGCCAGCAGCTTGGAGGCGCGGGAGGGCCTTCACAATGAGCAGTTCTTC.

The CDR3 DNA sequence: TGTGCCAGCAGCGGACGATACAGGGGAGCTAAGAATAATTCACCCCTCCACTTT. Translating gives CASSGRYRGAKNNSPLHF. The J gene is TRBJ1-6, the V gene TRBV7-8, with 7 bases identical to TRBD1. V was pared by 5 bases and J by 5 bases, with 15 bases of the junction left unmatched. Germline V gives CDR1 SGHVS, CDR2 FQNEAQ. The CDR3 has 18 residues. Full variable domain (outside the CDR3, taken from reference TRBV7-8 and TRBJ1-6): GAGVSQSPRYKVAKRGQDVALRCDPISGHVSLFWYQQALGQGPEFLTYFQNEAQLDKSGLPSDRFFAERPEGSVSTLKIQRTQQEDSAVYLCASSGRYRGAKNNSPLHFGNGTRLTVT.

V gene TRBV5-1 combines with J gene TRBJ1-2; TRBD1 matches 7 bases. The CDR3 extends over 17 amino acids. Trimming at V came to 0 bases and at J to 4 bases, leaving 12 bases not matched to a gene. CDR1 and CDR2 from the germline V gene are SGHRS and YFSETQ. The CDR3 bases are TGCGCCAGCAGCTTGGCCCTCGACAGGGAGCCCTCCTATGGCTACACCTTC. Protein sequence: CASSLALDREPSYGYTF.

This chain connects TRBV11-2 to TRBJ1-6; 7 positions agree with TRBD1. V trimming: 5 bases; J trimming: 4 bases; junction bases outside the gene matches: 5. The CDR3 contains 15 residues. Germline V lookup: CDR1 SGHAT, CDR2 FQNNGV. Written as DNA, the CDR3 is TGTGCCAGCAGCATCGGACAGGATTATAATTCACCCCTCCACTTT. Translation gives CASSIGQDYNSPLHF.

The chain carries TRBV24-1 and TRBJ1-4; tentative D call: TRBD1 (5 bases). The CDR3 extends over 15 amino acids. Trimming removed 2 bases at V and 3 bases at J, with 9 bases between. Germline CDR1 is KGHDR and CDR2 is SFDVKD. CDR3 nucleotide sequence: TGTGCCACCAGTGATTCGACAGAGGCTAATGAAAAACTGTTTTTT. It codes for CATSDSTEANEKLFF.

The gene calls are TRBV28 and TRBJ1-2, with 7 bases aligning to TRBD1. From germline, CDR1 is MDHEN and CDR2 SYDVKM. V lost 2 bases to trimming and J lost 7 bases; unmatched junction nucleotides: 7. The CDR3 is 14 amino acids. CDR3 residues: CASSLRDSLSGYTF. The CDR3, as DNA: TGTGCCAGCAGTTTACGGGACAGCCTAAGTGGCTACACCTTC.

The genes are TRBV2 and TRBJ2-7, with TRBD1 identical over 9 bases. The CDR3 length is 13 residues. The V gene end was trimmed by 8 bases and the J gene end by 3 bases; junction bases not matched to a gene: 5. The germline CDR1 and CDR2 sequences are SNHLY and FYNNEI. The CDR3 region has the DNA TGTGCCAGCGGGGGACAGGGTTTCTACGAGCAGTACTTC. Encoded protein: CASGGQGFYEQYF.